This T cell receptor (beta chain) was profiled in a study of breast tumors, draining lymph nodes, adjacent tissues. This clonotype was observed many times. Antigen: not known. Trimming stripped 3 bases from V and 6 bases from J, with 12 bases between. CDR3 length: 14 residues. TCRdb redid the calling of the multiplex PCR reads with MiXCR, one entry per CDR3 protein. The sample records 47,000 or so distinct CDR3 sequences, more than 20% being singletons. General study points: Findings are consistent with lymph node origin and intratumoral expansion of most tumor T cells. Luminal-like breast cancer showed significantly greater tumor-nontumor repertoire similarity than basal-like breast cancer did. Tumors had less TCR diversity than lymph nodes, more than nontumor tissue.

The sequence came from a female donor with breast cancer. Some clones in this sample may be carry-over from other donors' samples. The sequenced sample consisted of breast tumor tissue. The rearrangement links TRBV12-3 or TRBV12-4 to TRBJ1-5; D perhaps matches TRBD1 (6 bases). The CDR3 DNA is TGTGCCAGCAGTTTGGGGCAGGGGTTTCAGCCCCAGCATTTT. Translated: CASSLGQGFQPQHF.